This TCR beta chain was profiled in a study of human CD8 memory T cell subsets. Germline values: CDR1 SGHAT, CDR2 FQNNGV. The CDR3 is 15 amino acids. The authors made TCR beta libraries using UMI-labeled 5' RACE. Each CDR3 protein gets one entry in TCRdb, which reprocessed the 5' RACE reads and gives no DNA. Its table lists more than 8,000 distinct CDR3 sequences. Turning to this clonotype: Its cognate antigen is unknown.

Healthy donor buffy coats were the source of the PBMC. Negative magnetic selection enriched total CD8+ T cells. Study results and caveats: Stem-like memory and precursor exhausted T cells had similarly high diversity, unlike effector memory cells. This study sequenced only the T cell receptor beta chains and no others.

Sequenced: CD8+ T cells from PBMCs. The chain links TRBV11-2 to TRBJ2-1; checking the TCRdb D call of TRBD1 is not possible without DNA. The receptor's source is a human donor in good health. The CDR3 is CASSSRGGSYNEQFF.